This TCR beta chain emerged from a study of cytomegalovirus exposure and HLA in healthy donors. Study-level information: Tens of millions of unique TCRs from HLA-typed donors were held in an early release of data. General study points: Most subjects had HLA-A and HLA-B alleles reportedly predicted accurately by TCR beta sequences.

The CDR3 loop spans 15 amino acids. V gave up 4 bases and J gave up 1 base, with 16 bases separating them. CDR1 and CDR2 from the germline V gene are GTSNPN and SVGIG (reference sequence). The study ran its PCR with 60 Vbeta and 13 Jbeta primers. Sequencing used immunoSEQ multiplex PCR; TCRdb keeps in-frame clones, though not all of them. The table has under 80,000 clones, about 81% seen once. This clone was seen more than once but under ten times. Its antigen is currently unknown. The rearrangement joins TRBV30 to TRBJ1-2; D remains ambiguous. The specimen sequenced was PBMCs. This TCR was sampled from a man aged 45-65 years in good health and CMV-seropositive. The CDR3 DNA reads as TGTGCCTGGACCCGTGCGGGCGACCTTAACTATGGCTACACCTTC. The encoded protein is CAWTRAGDLNYGYTF.